This T cell receptor (beta chain) stems from a study of response to subunit inactivated influenza vaccine. In TCRdb, the RT-PCR reads were re-called with MiXCR into one record per CDR3 protein. This table holds hundreds of thousands of distinct CDR3 sequences, about a tenth found once. On this clonotype itself: As yet, its antigen is unknown.

Study findings and constraints: Each seasonal influenza vaccination, the authors suggested, recruits few new T cells.

Germline assignment: CDR1 MNHEY and CDR2 SVGAGI. After removal of 2 bases from V and 9 bases from J, the junction contained 5 bases not matched to a gene. CDR3 length equals 14 residues. The V and J genes are TRBV6-5 and TRBJ2-1, with 9 positions matching TRBD2. The source was PBMCs from blood, collected 40 to 50 days after vaccination. The receptor's source is a man in his fifties who received an inactivated influenza vaccine. CDR3 coding DNA: TGTGCCAGCAGTTACGGGACTAGCTCGCTTGAGCAGTTCTTC. Its translation: CASSYGTSSLEQFF.